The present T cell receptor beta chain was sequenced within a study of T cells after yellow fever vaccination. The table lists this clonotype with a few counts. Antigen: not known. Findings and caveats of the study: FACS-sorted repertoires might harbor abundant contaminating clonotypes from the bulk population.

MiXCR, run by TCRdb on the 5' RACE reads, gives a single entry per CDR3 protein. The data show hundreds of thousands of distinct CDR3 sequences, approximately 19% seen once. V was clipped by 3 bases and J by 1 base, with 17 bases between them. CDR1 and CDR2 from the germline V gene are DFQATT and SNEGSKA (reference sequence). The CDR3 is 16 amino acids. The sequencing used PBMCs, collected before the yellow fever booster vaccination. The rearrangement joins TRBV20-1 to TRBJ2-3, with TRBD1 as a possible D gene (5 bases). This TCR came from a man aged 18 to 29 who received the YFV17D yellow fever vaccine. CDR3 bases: TGCAGTGCTAGGGCTCTCGGAAAAGGGGGCACAGATACGCAGTATTTT. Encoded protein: CSARALGKGGTDTQYF.